This is a list of T cell receptor beta chains from one sample in a study of cytomegalovirus exposure and HLA in healthy donors. Data came from immunoSEQ multiplex PCR; TCRdb stores just in-frame clones and leaves some out. The sample has roughly 99,000 clones; 55% to 85% are singletons. Sample: PBMCs. The source is a man aged 25-40 years in good health and CMV-seronegative. CDR3s include the opening cysteine and the closing phenylalanine or tryptophan. Each record gives: CDR3 length, J gene, clone size, D gene, V gene, CDR3 protein, CDR3 DNA. The D gene is left open where the match is weak. Clone size is given for some rows only: seen once, a few or many times, or a class if the clone is expanded.

length: 16
J: TRBJ2-3
size: .
D: TRBD2
V: TRBV5-1
CDR3: CASSLGLADSTDTQYF
DNA: TGCGCCAGCAGCTTGGGCCTAGCGGATAGCACAGATACGCAGTATTTT

length: 18
J: TRBJ2-5
size: .
D: TRBD1
V: TRBV7-3
CDR3: CSSSLLGRDRAVQETQYF
DNA: TGTTCCAGCAGCTTATTAGGCCGGGACAGGGCCGTCCAAGAGACCCAGTACTTC

length: 14
J: TRBJ1-2
size: .
D: .
V: TRBV7-6
CDR3: CASSPLGHRRGYTF
DNA: TGTGCCAGCAGCCCCTTGGGACATCGCAGGGGCTACACCTTC

length: 16
J: TRBJ2-1
size: .
D: TRBD2
V: TRBV11-3
CDR3: CASSSATSGAYNEQFF
DNA: TGTGCCAGCAGCTCGGCGACTAGCGGAGCTTACAATGAGCAGTTCTTC

length: 15
J: TRBJ2-2
size: .
D: .
V: TRBV7-3
CDR3: CASSLDGVQTGELFF
DNA: TGTGCCAGCAGCTTGGACGGGGTTCAGACCGGGGAGCTGTTTTTT

length: 13
J: TRBJ1-1
size: .
D: TRBD1
V: TRBV18
CDR3: CASSPGQDTEAFF
DNA: TGTGCCAGCTCACCCGGACAGGATACTGAAGCTTTCTTT

length: 15
J: TRBJ2-7
size: .
D: TRBD1
V: TRBV6-1
CDR3: CASSVGTGRFYEQYF
DNA: TGTGCCAGCAGCGTGGGGACAGGGAGGTTCTACGAGCAGTACTTC

length: 15
J: TRBJ2-7
size: .
D: TRBD1
V: TRBV11-2
CDR3: CASSLGQGFTYEQYF
DNA: TGTGCCAGCAGCTTGGGACAGGGCTTTACCTACGAGCAGTACTTC

length: 15
J: TRBJ2-1
size: .
D: TRBD2
V: TRBV27
CDR3: CASTPGTSENNEQFF
DNA: TGTGCCAGCACCCCCGGGACTAGCGAAAACAATGAGCAGTTCTTC

length: 15
J: TRBJ2-3
size: .
D: TRBD1
V: TRBV9
CDR3: CASSAVGQGADTQYF
DNA: TGTGCCAGCAGCGCAGTGGGACAGGGCGCAGATACGCAGTATTTT

length: 15
J: TRBJ1-2
size: .
D: .
V: TRBV5-5
CDR3: CASSFGSTVNYGYTF
DNA: TGTGCCAGCAGCTTCGGGAGTACCGTTAACTATGGCTACACCTTC

length: 15
J: TRBJ2-5
size: .
D: .
V: TRBV5-6
CDR3: CASSLDGGGEETQYF
DNA: TGTGCCAGCAGCTTGGACGGGGGAGGTGAAGAGACCCAGTACTTC

length: 13
J: TRBJ2-7
size: .
D: .
V: TRBV27
CDR3: CASSLGRGYEQYF
DNA: TGTGCCAGCAGTTTAGGTCGGGGGTACGAGCAGTACTTC

length: 15
J: TRBJ2-2
size: few
D: .
V: TRBV5-1
CDR3: CASSLDGANTGELFF
DNA: TGCGCCAGCAGCTTGGACGGAGCGAACACCGGGGAGCTGTTTTTT

length: 13
J: TRBJ2-7
size: .
D: TRBD2
V: TRBV28
CDR3: CARTLAASYEQYF
DNA: TGTGCCAGAACACTAGCGGCTTCCTACGAGCAGTACTTC

length: 14
J: TRBJ2-7
size: few
D: .
V: TRBV27
CDR3: CASSPSGGVYEQYF
DNA: TGTGCCAGCAGCCCTTCCGGTGGTGTCTACGAGCAGTACTTC

length: 17
J: TRBJ1-2
size: few
D: .
V: TRBV7-2
CDR3: CASSLSLLTGTSNGYTF
DNA: TGTGCCAGCAGCTTGAGTCTACTTACAGGGACATCTAATGGCTACACCTTC

length: 17
J: TRBJ2-1
size: .
D: TRBD2
V: TRBV4-2
CDR3: CASSQDPSGGAGDEQFF
DNA: TGTGCCAGCAGCCAAGATCCTAGCGGGGGAGCTGGGGATGAGCAGTTCTTC

length: 14
J: TRBJ1-4
size: few
D: .
V: TRBV25-1
CDR3: CASTPTETNEKLFF
DNA: TGTGCCAGCACTCCGACAGAGACTAATGAAAAACTGTTTTTT

length: 13
J: TRBJ2-7
size: once
D: .
V: TRBV21-1
CDR3: CASFRDTRYEQYF
DNA: TGTGCCAGCTTCCGGGACACCCGCTACGAGCAGTACTTC

length: 14
J: TRBJ1-6
size: .
D: TRBD1
V: TRBV2
CDR3: CASSPGQGLGSLHF
DNA: TGTGCCAGCAGTCCGGGACAGGGGTTGGGGTCCCTCCACTTT

length: 14
J: TRBJ2-5
size: .
D: .
V: TRBV6-1
CDR3: CASNLGGAGETQYF
DNA: TGTGCCAGCAACCTTGGGGGGGCGGGAGAGACCCAGTACTTC

length: 12
J: TRBJ1-1
size: .
D: .
V: TRBV7-2
CDR3: CASSQRGNRAFF
DNA: TGTGCCAGCAGCCAAAGGGGGAATCGGGCTTTCTTT

length: 15
J: TRBJ1-1
size: .
D: .
V: TRBV5-5
CDR3: CASSPSGNMNTEAFF
DNA: TGTGCCAGCAGCCCCAGCGGTAACATGAACACTGAAGCTTTCTTT

length: 13
J: TRBJ2-2
size: few
D: .
V: TRBV6-1
CDR3: CASSPKGTGELFF
DNA: TGTGCCAGCAGTCCCAAGGGGACCGGGGAGCTGTTTTTT

length: 13
J: TRBJ2-7
size: .
D: .
V: TRBV7-2
CDR3: CASSLGHNYEQYF
DNA: TGTGCCAGCAGCTTAGGCCACAACTACGAGCAGTACTTC

length: 17
J: TRBJ1-2
size: .
D: .
V: TRBV7-9
CDR3: CASSPDGGASLFYGYTF
DNA: TGTGCCAGCAGCCCAGACGGTGGGGCCTCACTCTTCTATGGCTACACCTTC

length: 15
J: TRBJ2-7
size: once
D: .
V: TRBV5-1
CDR3: CASSFTTGSSYEQYF
DNA: TGCGCCAGCAGCTTTACGACTGGGAGCTCCTACGAGCAGTACTTC

length: 14
J: TRBJ1-3
size: .
D: .
V: TRBV9
CDR3: CASSVAGAGNTIYF
DNA: TGTGCCAGCAGCGTAGCAGGGGCTGGAAACACCATATATTTT

length: 15
J: TRBJ2-7
size: .
D: TRBD2
V: TRBV2
CDR3: CASSGTSGGSYEQYF
DNA: TGTGCCAGCAGTGGGACTAGCGGGGGGAGCTACGAGCAGTACTTC

length: 14
J: TRBJ2-3
size: .
D: .
V: TRBV29-1
CDR3: CSVEAGASTDTQYF
DNA: TGCAGCGTTGAGGCGGGGGCGAGCACAGATACGCAGTATTTT

length: 17
J: TRBJ2-1
size: .
D: TRBD1
V: TRBV5-1
CDR3: CASSLGVSGQGNHEQFF
DNA: TGCGCCAGCAGCCTTGGGGTGTCGGGACAGGGGAACCATGAGCAGTTCTTC

length: 18
J: TRBJ2-1
size: .
D: TRBD2
V: TRBV5-4
CDR3: CASSLAPTSGGSYNEQFF
DNA: TGTGCCAGCAGCTTGGCCCCGACTAGCGGGGGGTCCTACAATGAGCAGTTCTTC

length: 13
J: TRBJ1-2
size: .
D: .
V: TRBV7-2
CDR3: CASSFARDYGYTF
DNA: TGTGCCAGCAGCTTTGCGAGGGACTATGGCTACACCTTC

length: 14
J: TRBJ1-6
size: .
D: .
V: TRBV27
CDR3: CASSFWQAHSPLHF
DNA: TGTGCCAGCAGTTTTTGGCAGGCACATTCACCCCTCCACTTT

length: 15
J: TRBJ2-7
size: .
D: TRBD1
V: TRBV15
CDR3: CATSREGTGLGEQYF
DNA: TGTGCCACCAGCAGAGAGGGGACAGGGTTGGGCGAGCAGTACTTC

length: 12
J: TRBJ2-3
size: .
D: .
V: TRBV6-1
CDR3: CASSEGRRGQYF
DNA: TGTGCCAGCAGCGAAGGGCGGCGAGGGCAGTATTTT

length: 14
J: TRBJ2-1
size: .
D: TRBD1
V: TRBV2
CDR3: CASSAWTGIDEQFF
DNA: TGTGCCAGCAGTGCTTGGACAGGGATCGATGAGCAGTTCTTC

length: 14
J: TRBJ1-1
size: .
D: .
V: TRBV4-1
CDR3: CASSHMGGNTEAFF
DNA: TGCGCCAGCAGCCATATGGGGGGGAACACTGAAGCTTTCTTT

length: 14
J: TRBJ1-2
size: .
D: TRBD1
V: TRBV6-5
CDR3: CASSYAGGVYGYTF
DNA: TGTGCCAGCAGTTACGCAGGGGGTGTATATGGCTACACCTTC

length: 13
J: TRBJ1-1
size: few
D: .
V: TRBV6-4
CDR3: CASSDSYGSRAFF
DNA: TGTGCCAGCAGTGACTCGTATGGTTCTAGAGCTTTCTTT

length: 18
J: TRBJ1-6
size: .
D: TRBD1
V: TRBV18
CDR3: CASTRTGAGGQMDSPLHF
DNA: TGTGCCAGCACTAGAACGGGAGCGGGGGGACAGATGGATTCACCCCTCCACTTT

length: 11
J: TRBJ2-5
size: .
D: .
V: TRBV30
CDR3: CAWSVLTTQYF
DNA: TGTGCCTGGAGTGTCCTAACGACCCAGTACTTC

length: 15
J: TRBJ1-2
size: .
D: .
V: TRBV4-1
CDR3: CASSRRQEPNYGYTF
DNA: TGCGCCAGCAGTCGCAGACAGGAACCTAACTATGGCTACACCTTC

length: 14
J: TRBJ2-2
size: once
D: .
V: TRBV2
CDR3: CASSEARRLGELFF
DNA: TGTGCCAGCAGTGAAGCAAGGCGGCTCGGGGAGCTGTTTTTT

length: 16
J: TRBJ2-2
size: .
D: TRBD2
V: TRBV19
CDR3: CASSPSGGAVTGELFF
DNA: TGTGCCAGTAGTCCCAGCGGGGGGGCCGTTACCGGGGAGCTGTTTTTT

length: 16
J: TRBJ2-7
size: .
D: TRBD2
V: TRBV7-3
CDR3: CASSPGLAGLGYEQYF
DNA: TGTGCCAGCAGCCCCGGACTAGCGGGGTTGGGCTACGAGCAGTACTTC

length: 15
J: TRBJ2-3
size: .
D: TRBD2
V: TRBV10-3
CDR3: CAISRLAGEGDTQYF
DNA: TGTGCCATCAGTCGACTAGCGGGAGAGGGCGATACGCAGTATTTT

length: 15
J: TRBJ2-7
size: once
D: TRBD1
V: TRBV5-1
CDR3: CASSLAGQGANEQYF
DNA: TGCGCCAGCAGCTTGGCCGGGCAGGGGGCCAACGAGCAGTACTTC

length: 15
J: TRBJ2-5
size: .
D: TRBD1
V: TRBV5-4
CDR3: CASRLTGGSYETQYF
DNA: TGTGCCAGCAGATTGACAGGGGGCAGTTATGAGACCCAGTACTTC

length: 17
J: TRBJ1-5
size: .
D: TRBD1
V: TRBV6-1
CDR3: CASSVRRTGSSNQPQHF
DNA: TGTGCCAGCAGTGTACGCCGGACAGGCAGTAGCAATCAGCCCCAGCATTTT

length: 14
J: TRBJ1-2
size: .
D: .
V: TRBV19
CDR3: CASSMTQGSYGYTF
DNA: TGTGCCAGTAGTATGACACAGGGAAGCTATGGCTACACCTTC

length: 13
J: TRBJ1-1
size: .
D: .
V: TRBV19
CDR3: CASRRNRNTEAFF
DNA: TGTGCCAGTAGACGAAACAGGAACACTGAAGCTTTCTTT

length: 13
J: TRBJ1-1
size: few
D: .
V: TRBV10-3
CDR3: CAISEAGNTEAFF
DNA: TGTGCCATCAGTGAGGCAGGGAACACTGAAGCTTTCTTT

length: 15
J: TRBJ2-2
size: .
D: TRBD2
V: TRBV5-4
CDR3: CASSPAGGGTGELFF
DNA: TGTGCCAGCAGCCCAGCGGGAGGCGGGACCGGGGAGCTGTTTTTT